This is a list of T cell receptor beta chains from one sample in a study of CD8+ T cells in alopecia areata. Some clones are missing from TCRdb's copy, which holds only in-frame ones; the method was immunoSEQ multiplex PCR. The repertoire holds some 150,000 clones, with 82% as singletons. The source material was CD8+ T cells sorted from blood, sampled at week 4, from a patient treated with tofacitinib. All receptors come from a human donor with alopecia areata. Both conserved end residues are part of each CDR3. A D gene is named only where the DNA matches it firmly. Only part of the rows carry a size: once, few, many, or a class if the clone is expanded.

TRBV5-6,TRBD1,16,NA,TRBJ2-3,CASSSSGGGGGDTQYF,TGTGCCAGCAGTTCCTCAGGGGGCGGAGGGGGAGATACGCAGTATTTT
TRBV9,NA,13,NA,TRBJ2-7,CASSKGLSYEQYF,TGTGCCAGCAGCAAAGGACTATCCTACGAGCAGTACTTC
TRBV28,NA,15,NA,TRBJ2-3,CASRSGDSYTDTQYF,TGTGCCAGCAGAAGCGGGGACAGTTACACAGATACGCAGTATTTT
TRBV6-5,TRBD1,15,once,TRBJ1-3,CASSMTGGSGNTIYF,TGTGCCAGCAGTATGACAGGGGGCTCTGGAAACACCATATATTTT
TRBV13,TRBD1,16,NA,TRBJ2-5,CASSSQTGDYQETQYF,TGTGCCAGCAGCTCCCAAACAGGGGATTACCAAGAGACCCAGTACTTC
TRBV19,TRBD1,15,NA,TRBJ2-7,CASSIGPGQGNEQYF,TGTGCCAGTAGTATCGGGCCGGGACAGGGGAACGAGCAGTACTTC
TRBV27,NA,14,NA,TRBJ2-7,CATQGGPLGYEQYF,TGTGCCACCCAGGGGGGGCCTCTAGGCTACGAGCAGTACTTC
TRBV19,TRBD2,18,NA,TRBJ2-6,CASISYTSGASGANVLTF,TGTGCCAGTATCTCTTATACTAGCGGGGCCTCTGGGGCCAACGTCCTGACTTTC
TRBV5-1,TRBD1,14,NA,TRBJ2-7,CASSGGTGVYEQYF,TGCGCCAGCAGCGGAGGAACAGGGGTCTACGAGCAGTACTTC
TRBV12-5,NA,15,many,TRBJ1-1,CASGLHRDLNTEAFF,TGTGCTAGTGGTTTGCACAGGGACTTGAACACTGAAGCTTTCTTT
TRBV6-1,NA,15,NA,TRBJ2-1,CASSVARANNNEQFF,TGTGCCAGCAGTGTGGCCAGGGCAAACAATAATGAGCAGTTCTTC
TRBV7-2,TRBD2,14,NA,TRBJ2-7,CASSSLAGGWEQYF,TGTGCCAGCAGCTCCTTAGCGGGGGGTTGGGAGCAGTACTTC
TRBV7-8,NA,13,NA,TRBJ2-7,CASADRLTYEQYF,TGTGCCAGCGCAGACAGACTTACCTACGAGCAGTACTTC
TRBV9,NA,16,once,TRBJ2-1,CASSSRLPLTYNEQFF,TGTGCCAGCAGCTCGCGACTTCCCTTAACCTACAATGAGCAGTTCTTC
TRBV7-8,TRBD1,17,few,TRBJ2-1,CASSLATGTGGANEQFF,TGTGCCAGCAGCTTAGCCACCGGGACAGGGGGTGCCAATGAGCAGTTCTTC
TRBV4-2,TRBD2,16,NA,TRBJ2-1,CASSHPPGGGQNEQFF,TGTGCCAGCAGCCACCCCCCGGGCGGGGGGCAAAATGAGCAGTTCTTC
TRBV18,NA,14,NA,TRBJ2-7,CASSQTSQIYEQYF,TGTGCCAGCTCACAAACTAGTCAGATCTACGAGCAGTACTTC
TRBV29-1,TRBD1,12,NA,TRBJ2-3,CSVEDPRGPGYF,TGCAGCGTTGAGGATCCGAGGGGGCCGGGTTATTTT
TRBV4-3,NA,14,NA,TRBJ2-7,CASSQDRQSYEQYF,TGCGCCAGCAGCCAAGACCGACAATCCTACGAGCAGTACTTC
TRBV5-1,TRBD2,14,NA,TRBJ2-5,CASKPGLGQETQYF,TGCGCCAGCAAACCGGGACTAGGACAAGAGACCCAGTACTTC
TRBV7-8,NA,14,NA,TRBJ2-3,CASSSRGSPDTQYF,TGTGCCAGCAGCTCCCGGGGAAGTCCAGATACGCAGTATTTT
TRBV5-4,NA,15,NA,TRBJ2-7,CASSGLGAGNYEQYF,TGTGCCAGCAGCGGGTTGGGGGCAGGGAACTACGAGCAGTACTTC
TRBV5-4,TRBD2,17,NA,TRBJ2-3,CASSSPSGGPRTDTQYF,TGTGCCAGCAGCTCACCTAGCGGGGGGCCCCGCACAGATACGCAGTATTTT
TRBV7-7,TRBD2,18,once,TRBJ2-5,CASSRPPGLAGAQETQYF,TGTGCTAGCAGCCGCCCCCCGGGACTAGCGGGGGCCCAAGAGACCCAGTACTTC
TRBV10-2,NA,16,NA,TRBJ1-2,CASRGRAGAPYYGYTF,TGCGCCAGCAGGGGTCGGGCAGGGGCCCCCTACTATGGCTACACCTTC
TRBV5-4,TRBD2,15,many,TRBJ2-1,CASSQGLADHNEQFF,TGTGCCAGCAGCCAAGGACTAGCGGACCACAATGAGCAGTTCTTC
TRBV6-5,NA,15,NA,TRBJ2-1,CASSYGQGPYNEQFF,TGTGCCAGCAGTTACGGGCAGGGGCCCTACAATGAGCAGTTCTTC
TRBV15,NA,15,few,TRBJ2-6,CATSSGLAGANVLTF,TGTGCCACCAGCAGTGGGCTGGCTGGGGCCAACGTCCTGACTTTC
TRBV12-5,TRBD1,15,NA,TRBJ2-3,CASGLVQGGTDTQYF,TGTGCTAGTGGTTTGGTACAGGGGGGTACAGATACGCAGTATTTT
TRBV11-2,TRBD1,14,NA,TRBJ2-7,CASSVLTGGYEQYF,TGTGCCAGCAGCGTATTAACAGGGGGATACGAGCAGTACTTC
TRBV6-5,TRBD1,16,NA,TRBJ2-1,CASSYGQGSSYNEQFF,TGTGCCAGCAGTTACGGACAGGGCAGCTCCTACAATGAGCAGTTCTTC
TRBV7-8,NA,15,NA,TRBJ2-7,CASSARGDTSYEQYF,TGTGCCAGCAGCGCCCGAGGGGACACCTCCTACGAGCAGTACTTC
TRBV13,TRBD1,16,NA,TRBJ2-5,CASSSTRTGGRETQYF,TGTGCCAGCAGCTCGACTAGGACAGGGGGCCGAGAGACCCAGTACTTC
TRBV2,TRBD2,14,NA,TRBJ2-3,CAIEAGETTDTQYF,TGTGCCATCGAGGCGGGGGAGACAACAGATACGCAGTATTTT
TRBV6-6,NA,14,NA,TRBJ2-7,CASIDRTNRDEQYF,TGTGCCAGCATTGACAGGACAAATCGGGACGAGCAGTACTTC